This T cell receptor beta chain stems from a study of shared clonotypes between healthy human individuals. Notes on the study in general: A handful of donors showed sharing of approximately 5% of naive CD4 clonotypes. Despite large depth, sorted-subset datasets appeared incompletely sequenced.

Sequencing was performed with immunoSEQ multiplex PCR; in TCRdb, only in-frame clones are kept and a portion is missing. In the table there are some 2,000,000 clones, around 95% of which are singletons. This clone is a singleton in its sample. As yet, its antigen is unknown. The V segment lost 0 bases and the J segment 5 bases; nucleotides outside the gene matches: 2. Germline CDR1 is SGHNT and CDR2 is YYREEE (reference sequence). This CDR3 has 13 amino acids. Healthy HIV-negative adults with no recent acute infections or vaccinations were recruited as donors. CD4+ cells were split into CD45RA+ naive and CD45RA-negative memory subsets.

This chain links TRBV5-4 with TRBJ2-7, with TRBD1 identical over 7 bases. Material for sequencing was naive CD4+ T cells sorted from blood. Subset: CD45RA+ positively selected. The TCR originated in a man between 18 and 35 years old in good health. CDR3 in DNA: TGTGCCAGCAGCTTGGTTCAGGGGGACGAGCAGTACTTC. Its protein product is CASSLVQGDEQYF.